This TCR beta chain was captured by sequencing in a study of cytomegalovirus exposure and HLA in healthy donors. Study-level points and caveats: Links to common viral pathogens appeared, in a later analysis, for several of the most significant clusters.

This CDR3 spans 16 amino acids. V lost 0 bases, J lost 4 bases, and 6 bases stayed unmatched. CDR1 and CDR2 (germline): SGHDN, FVKESK. As concerns this clone: Its target is unknown.

The primer mix had 60 Vbeta and 13 Jbeta primers. Data came from immunoSEQ multiplex PCR; TCRdb stores just in-frame clones and leaves some out. The profile covers about 130,000 clones, with 81% appearing a single time and around 0.67% taken by the ten largest. Sequenced material: PBMCs. The TCR originated in a man in his late teens or twenties in good health and CMV-seronegative. The V gene is TRBV14, the J gene TRBJ2-3; 8 bases match TRBD2. For the CDR3, the DNA is TGTGCCAGCAGCCAAGAGGGTCGGGGGGGCTCAGATACGCAGTATTTT. This encodes CASSQEGRGGSDTQYF.